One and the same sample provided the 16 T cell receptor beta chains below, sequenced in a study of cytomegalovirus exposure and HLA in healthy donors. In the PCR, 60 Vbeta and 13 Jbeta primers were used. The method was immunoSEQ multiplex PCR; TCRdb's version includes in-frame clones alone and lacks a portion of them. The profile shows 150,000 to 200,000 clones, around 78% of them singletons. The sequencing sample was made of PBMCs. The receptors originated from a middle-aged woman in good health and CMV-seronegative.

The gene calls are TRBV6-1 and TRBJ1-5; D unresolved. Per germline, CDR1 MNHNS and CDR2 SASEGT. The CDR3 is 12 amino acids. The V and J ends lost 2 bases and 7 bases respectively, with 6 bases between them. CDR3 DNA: TGTGCCAGCAGTGAAAGGGAGCAGCCCCAGCATTTT. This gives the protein CASSEREQPQHF.

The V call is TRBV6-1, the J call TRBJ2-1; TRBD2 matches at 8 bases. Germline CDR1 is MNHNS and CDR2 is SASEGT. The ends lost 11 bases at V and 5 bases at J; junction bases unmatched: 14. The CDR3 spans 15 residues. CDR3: CAGTLRGGVNNEQFF. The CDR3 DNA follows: TGTGCCGGGACGCTACGGGGGGGGGTCAACAATGAGCAGTTCTTC.

The DNA for the CDR3 is TGCAGCGTTGAAGGGGGAGGGGAGACCCAGTACTTC. Translated, it gives CSVEGGGETQYF. The chain recombines TRBV29-1 with TRBJ2-5, with 7 bases lining up with TRBD2. CDR1 and CDR2 from the germline V gene are SQVTM and ANQGSEA. V dropped 1 base and J dropped 5; count of bases not matched to a gene: 1. CDR3 size: 12 residues. Combining the CDR3 with reference TRBV29-1 and TRBJ2-5 gives the whole variable domain SAVISQKPSRDICQRGTSLTIQCQVDSQVTMMFWYRQQPGQSLTLIATANQGSEATYESGFVIDKFPISRPNLTFSTLTVSNMSPEDSSIYLCSVEGGGETQYFGPGTRLLVL.

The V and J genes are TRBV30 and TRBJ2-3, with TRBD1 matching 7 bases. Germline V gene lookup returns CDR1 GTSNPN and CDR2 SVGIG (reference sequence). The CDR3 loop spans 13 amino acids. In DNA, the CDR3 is TGTGCGCTTTTGGGACAGCTCACAGATACGCAGTATTTT. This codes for CALLGQLTDTQYF.

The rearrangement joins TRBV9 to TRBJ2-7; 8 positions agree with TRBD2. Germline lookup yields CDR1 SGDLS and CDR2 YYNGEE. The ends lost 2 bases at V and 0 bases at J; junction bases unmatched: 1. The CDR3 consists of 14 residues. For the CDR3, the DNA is TGTGCCAGCAGCGTTAGCGGGACCTCCTACGAGCAGTACTTC. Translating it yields CASSVSGTSYEQYF.

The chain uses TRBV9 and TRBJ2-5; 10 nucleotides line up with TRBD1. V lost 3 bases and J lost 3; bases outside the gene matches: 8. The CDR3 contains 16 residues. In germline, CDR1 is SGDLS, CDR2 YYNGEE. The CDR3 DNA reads TGTGCCAGCAGCGCTTACTCGGGACAGGGGAAAGAGACCCAGTACTTC. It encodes CASSAYSGQGKETQYF. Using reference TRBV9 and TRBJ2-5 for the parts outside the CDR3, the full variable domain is DSGVTQTPKHLITATGQRVTLRCSPRSGDLSVYWYQQSLDQGLQFLIQYYNGEERAKGNILERFSAQQFPDLHSELNLSSLELGDSALYFCASSAYSGQGKETQYFGPGTRLLVL.

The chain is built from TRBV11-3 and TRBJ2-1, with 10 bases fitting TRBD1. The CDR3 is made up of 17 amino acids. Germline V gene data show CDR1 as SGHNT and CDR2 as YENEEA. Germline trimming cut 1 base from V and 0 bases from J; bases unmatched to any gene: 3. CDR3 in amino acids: CASSLGGQGNSYNEQFF. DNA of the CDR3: TGTGCCAGCAGCTTAGGGGGACAGGGGAACTCCTACAATGAGCAGTTCTTC. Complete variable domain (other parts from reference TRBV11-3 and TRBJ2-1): EAGVVQSPRYKIIEKKQPVAFWCNPISGHNTLYWYLQNLGQGPELLIRYENEEAVDDSQLPKDRFSAERLKGVDSTLKIQPAELGDSAVYLCASSLGGQGNSYNEQFFGPGTRLTVL.

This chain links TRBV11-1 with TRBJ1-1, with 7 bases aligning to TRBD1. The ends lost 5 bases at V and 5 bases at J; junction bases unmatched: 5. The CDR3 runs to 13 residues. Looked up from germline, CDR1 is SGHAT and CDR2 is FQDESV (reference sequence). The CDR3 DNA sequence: TGTGCCAGCAGCCGCCGACAGGGAACTGAAGCTTTCTTT. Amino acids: CASSRRQGTEAFF.

The DNA for the CDR3 is TGCGCCAGCAGCTGGACAGGGGACACTGAAGCTTTCTTT. It yields the protein CASSWTGDTEAFF. V gene TRBV5-1 combines with J gene TRBJ1-1; 9 nucleotides agree with TRBD1. Germline V gene sequence: CDR1 SGHRS, CDR2 YFSETQ. The CDR3 spans 13 residues. Trimming took 3 bases from V and 3 from J; bases not matched to a gene: 0.

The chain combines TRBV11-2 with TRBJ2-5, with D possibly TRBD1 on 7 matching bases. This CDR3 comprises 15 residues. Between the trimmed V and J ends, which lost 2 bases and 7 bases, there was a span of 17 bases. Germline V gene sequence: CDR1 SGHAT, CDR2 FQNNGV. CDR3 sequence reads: CASSLSGGQWGTQYF. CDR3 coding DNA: TGTGCCAGCAGCTTATCCGGGGGACAGTGGGGGACCCAGTACTTC. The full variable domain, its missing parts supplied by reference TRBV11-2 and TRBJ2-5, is EAGVAQSPRYKIIEKRQSVAFWCNPISGHATLYWYQQILGQGPKLLIQFQNNGVVDDSQLPKDRFSAERLKGVDSTLKIQPAKLEDSAVYLCASSLSGGQWGTQYFGPGTRLLVL.

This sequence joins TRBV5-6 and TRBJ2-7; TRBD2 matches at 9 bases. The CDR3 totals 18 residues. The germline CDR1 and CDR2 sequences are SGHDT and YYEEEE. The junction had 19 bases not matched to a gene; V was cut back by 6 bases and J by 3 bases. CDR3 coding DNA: TGTGCCAGCACCCTCGGACAAAGAGGCCTAGCGGGATTCTACGAGCAGTACTTC. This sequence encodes CASTLGQRGLAGFYEQYF.

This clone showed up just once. The CDR3 DNA follows: TGTGCCAGCAGCGATCAACAGGGCCCCTACGAGCAGTACTTC. Protein sequence: CASSDQQGPYEQYF. This chain joins TRBV11-2 and TRBJ2-7, with D tentatively TRBD1 (6 bases). V dropped 5 bases and J dropped 2 bases, with 13 bases sitting between them. The CDR3 loop spans 14 amino acids. Germline V gene sequence: CDR1 SGHAT, CDR2 FQNNGV.

The CDR3 loop is CATHYGRLGETQYF. The DNA of the CDR3 is TGCGCCACCCACTACGGAAGGTTGGGAGAGACCCAGTACTTC. The rearrangement joins TRBV5-1 to TRBJ2-5; D uncertain. The CDR3 consists of 14 residues. The germline V and J ends were trimmed by 9 bases and 4 bases, with 19 bases remaining between them. The germline V gene has CDR1 SGHRS and CDR2 YFSETQ.

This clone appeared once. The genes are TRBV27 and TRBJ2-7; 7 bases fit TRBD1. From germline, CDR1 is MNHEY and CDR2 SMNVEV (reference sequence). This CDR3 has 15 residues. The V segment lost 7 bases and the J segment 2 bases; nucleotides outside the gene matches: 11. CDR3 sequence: CASKIQTGAPYEQYF. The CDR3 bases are TGTGCCAGCAAAATACAAACAGGGGCCCCCTACGAGCAGTACTTC.

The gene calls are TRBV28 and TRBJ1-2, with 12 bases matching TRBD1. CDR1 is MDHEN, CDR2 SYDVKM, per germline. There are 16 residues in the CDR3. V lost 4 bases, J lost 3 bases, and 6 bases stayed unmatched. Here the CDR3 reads CASSWGQGARDYGYTF. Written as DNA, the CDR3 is TGTGCCAGCAGTTGGGGACAGGGGGCGCGGGACTATGGCTACACCTTC.

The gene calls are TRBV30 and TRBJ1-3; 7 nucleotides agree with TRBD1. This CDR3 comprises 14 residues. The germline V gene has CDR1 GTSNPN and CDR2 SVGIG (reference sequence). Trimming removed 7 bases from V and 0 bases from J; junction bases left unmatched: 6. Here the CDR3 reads CALGTATSGNTIYF. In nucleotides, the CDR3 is TGTGCCTTAGGGACAGCCACCTCTGGAAACACCATATATTTT.